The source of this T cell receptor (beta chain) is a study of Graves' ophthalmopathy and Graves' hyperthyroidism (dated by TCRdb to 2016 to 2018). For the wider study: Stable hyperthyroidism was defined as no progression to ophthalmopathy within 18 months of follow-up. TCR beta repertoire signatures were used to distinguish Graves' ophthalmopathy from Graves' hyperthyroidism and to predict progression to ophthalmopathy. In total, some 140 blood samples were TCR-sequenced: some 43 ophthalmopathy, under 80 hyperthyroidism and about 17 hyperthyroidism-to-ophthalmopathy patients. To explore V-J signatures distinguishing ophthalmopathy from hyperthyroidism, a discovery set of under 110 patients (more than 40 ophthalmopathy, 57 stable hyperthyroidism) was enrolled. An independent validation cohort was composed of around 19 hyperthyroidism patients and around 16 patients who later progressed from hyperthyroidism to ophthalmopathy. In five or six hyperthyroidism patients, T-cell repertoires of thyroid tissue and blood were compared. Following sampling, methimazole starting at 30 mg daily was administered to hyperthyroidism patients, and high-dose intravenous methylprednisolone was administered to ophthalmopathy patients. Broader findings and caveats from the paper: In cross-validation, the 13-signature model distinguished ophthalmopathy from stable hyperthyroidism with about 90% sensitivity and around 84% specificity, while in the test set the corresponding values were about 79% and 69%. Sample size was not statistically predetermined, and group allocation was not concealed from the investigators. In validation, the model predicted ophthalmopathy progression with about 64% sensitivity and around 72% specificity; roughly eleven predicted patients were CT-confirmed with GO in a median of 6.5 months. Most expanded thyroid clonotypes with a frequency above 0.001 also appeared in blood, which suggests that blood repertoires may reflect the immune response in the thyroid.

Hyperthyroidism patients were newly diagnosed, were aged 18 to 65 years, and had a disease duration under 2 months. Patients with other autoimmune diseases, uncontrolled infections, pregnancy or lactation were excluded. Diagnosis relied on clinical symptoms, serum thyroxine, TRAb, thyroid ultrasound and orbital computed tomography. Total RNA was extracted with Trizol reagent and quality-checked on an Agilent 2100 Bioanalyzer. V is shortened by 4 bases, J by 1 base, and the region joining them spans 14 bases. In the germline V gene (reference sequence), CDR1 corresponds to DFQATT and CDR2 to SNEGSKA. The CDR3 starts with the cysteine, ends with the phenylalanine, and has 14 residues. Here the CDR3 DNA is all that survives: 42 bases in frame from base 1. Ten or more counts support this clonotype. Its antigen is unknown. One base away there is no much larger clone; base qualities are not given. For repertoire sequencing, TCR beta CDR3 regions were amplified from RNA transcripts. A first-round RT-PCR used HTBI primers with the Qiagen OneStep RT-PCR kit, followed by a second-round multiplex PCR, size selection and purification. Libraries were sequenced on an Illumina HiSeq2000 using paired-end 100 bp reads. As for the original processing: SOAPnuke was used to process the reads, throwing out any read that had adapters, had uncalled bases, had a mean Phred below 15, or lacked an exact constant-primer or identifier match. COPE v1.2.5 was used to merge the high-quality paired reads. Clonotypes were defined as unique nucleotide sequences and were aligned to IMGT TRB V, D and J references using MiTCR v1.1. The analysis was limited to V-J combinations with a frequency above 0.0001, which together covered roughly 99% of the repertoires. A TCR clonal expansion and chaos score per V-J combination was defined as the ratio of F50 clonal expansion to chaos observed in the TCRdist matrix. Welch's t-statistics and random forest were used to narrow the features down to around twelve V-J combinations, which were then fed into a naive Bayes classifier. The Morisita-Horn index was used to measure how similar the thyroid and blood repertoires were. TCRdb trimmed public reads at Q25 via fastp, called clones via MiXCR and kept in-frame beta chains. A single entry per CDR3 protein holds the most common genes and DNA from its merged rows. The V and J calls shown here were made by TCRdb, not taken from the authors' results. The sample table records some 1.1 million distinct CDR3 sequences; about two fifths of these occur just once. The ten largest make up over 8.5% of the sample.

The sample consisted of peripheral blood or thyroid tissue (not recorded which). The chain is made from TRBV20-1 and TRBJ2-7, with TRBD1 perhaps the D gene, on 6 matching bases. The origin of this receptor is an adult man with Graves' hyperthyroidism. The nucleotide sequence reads TGCAGTGCTAACGGACAGCTGGCTTCCTACGAGCAGTACTTC. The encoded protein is CSANGQLASYEQYF.